This TCR beta chain was recovered during a study of cytomegalovirus exposure and HLA in healthy donors. Study results and limitations: An analysis was carried out at a later point. It showed that HLA-associated TCR beta chains were more clonally expanded than equally common non-associated chains. Researchers catalogued some 160 TCR beta chains as cytomegalovirus-associated.

The junction had 15 bases not matched to a gene; V was cut back by 0 bases and J by 4 bases. The germline gives CDR1 LGHNA, CDR2 YSLEER. There are 20 residues in the CDR3. A note on this clone: Its specificity is not known.

PCR employed 60 Vbeta and 13 Jbeta primers. In the authors' workflow: Counted up in a later analysis, unique TCR beta chains came to about 80 million, with some 9.9 million shared. Clones were read by immunoSEQ multiplex PCR, and TCRdb kept only the in-frame ones, dropping some. V and J calls and clone size are as listed in that table; D and trimming were resolved from the DNA. The sample includes some 72,000 clones. The rearrangement joins TRBV4-3 to TRBJ2-3; 11 bases match TRBD2. The clonotype originates from a boy aged 10-17 years in good health and CMV-seronegative. The specimen was PBMCs. The CDR3 here is CASSQEFQTSGDLRADTQYF. DNA of the CDR3: TGCGCCAGCAGCCAAGAATTCCAGACTAGCGGGGATCTCAGGGCAGATACGCAGTATTTT.